This T cell receptor (beta chain) comes out of a study of T cells in Graves' hyperthyroidism and ophthalmopathy. Overall study: Peripheral blood samples were taken at initial diagnosis, prior to any treatment.

This clonotype was observed many times. The germline V gene encodes CDR1 SGHTA and CDR2 FQGTGA. The CDR3 sequence is 16 residues long. J was trimmed by 5 bases and V by 4 bases; bases with no gene match: 9. The patients, who ranged from 18 to 65 in age, presented with newly diagnosed hyperthyroidism lasting under 2 months. Uncontrolled infection, other autoimmune disease, pregnancy and lactation each barred patients from inclusion. Predating any ophthalmopathy symptoms, the blood sample was taken at first hyperthyroidism diagnosis. TCR beta CDR3 regions were amplified from RNA. With the HTBI primer set, the TCR CDR3 went through a first round of RT-PCR. Each CDR3 protein gets one entry after TCRdb re-called the multiplex PCR reads with MiXCR. The table shows approximately 260,000 distinct CDR3 sequences, with roughly 15% occurring only once.

The clonotype comes from a woman aged 45 to 65 with Graves' hyperthyroidism that later progressed to Graves' ophthalmopathy. This sequence joins TRBV7-3 and TRBJ2-1; TRBD2 agrees at 9 bases. Material for sequencing was blood. The CDR3 bases are TGTGCCAGCAGCTCGTACCGGAGACTAGCGGACAATGAGCAGTTCTTC. Translating gives CASSSYRRLADNEQFF.